This T cell receptor (beta chain) is from a study of blood T cell repertoires in COVID-19. J lost 6 bases, V lost 7 bases, and 9 bases had no gene match. The CDR3 runs to 15 residues. The germline V gene encodes CDR1 SNHLY and CDR2 FYNNEI. Sequenced by immunoSEQ multiplex PCR; TCRdb stores in-frame clones only, minus some. The sample lists 300,000 to 350,000 clones; approximately 88% were seen once. Sequenced sample: PBMCs or T cells enriched from blood (not recorded which). The V and J genes are TRBV2 and TRBJ2-7, with 13 bases that match TRBD2. The clonotype was recovered from a man aged 30 to 39 who had recovered from COVID-19. The DNA of the CDR3 is TGTGCCAGCAAATGGGGACTAGCGGGGCCCCTCGAGCAGTACTTC. It codes for CASKWGLAGPLEQYF. Full variable domain (outside the CDR3, taken from reference TRBV2 and TRBJ2-7): EPEVTQTPSHQVTQMGQEVILRCVPISNHLYFYWYRQILGQKVEFLVSFYNNEISEKSEIFDDQFSVERPDGSNFTLKIRSTKLEDSAMYFCASKWGLAGPLEQYFGPGTRLTVT.